This T cell receptor (beta chain) was identified during a study of T cells after yellow fever vaccination. Study context: Preparation of the low-cell-number fractions used SMART-Seq v4 Ultra Low Input. Study results and limitations: Most clones from primary vaccination resurfaced after the booster (around 97% CD4, 75% to 90% CD8). By day 5 rather than day 15, the secondary response had peaked, though it was weaker. Contaminating bulk clonotypes could be abundant in FACS-sorted repertoires.

TCRdb analysed the 5' RACE reads with MiXCR anew, one entry per CDR3 protein. The sample has a few hundred thousand distinct CDR3 sequences; 18% are singletons. This clonotype was seen only a few times. What it binds is unknown. The CDR3 covers 16 residues. Deletions cut 0 bases from V and 6 bases from J, with 14 bases between. The V gene's germline CDR1 is LGHNA and CDR2 YSLEER. The sequence was obtained from a man younger than 35 who received the YFV17D yellow fever vaccine. Material: PBMCs, obtained before the yellow fever booster vaccination. The chain joins TRBV4-3 to TRBJ2-2, with a tentative D call TRBD2 (5 bases). The CDR3 here is CASSQDAPPGSGELFF. The CDR3 DNA reads TGCGCCAGCAGCCAAGATGCTCCCCCGGGGTCCGGGGAGCTGTTTTTT.